The source of this T cell receptor beta chain is a study of cytotoxic CD8 clonotypes in ibrutinib-treated CLL. The wider study: Partial responses numbered about 25 and complete responses 2; after a median about 68 months, about 15 stayed remitted and roughly twelve progressed. The study, taken as a whole, reports: Treatment saw public clonotypes, which were uncommon, either contract or stay stable. Measured clonality at baseline was greater than in age-matched healthy donors and tracked with circulating CD8+ T-cell counts.

Only in-frame clones appear in the TCRdb table, and some are missing; sequencing was by immunoSEQ multiplex PCR. The sample has about 50,000 clones; roughly 85% are singletons. For this clone: Antigen specificity is unknown.

The TCR comes from a human donor with chronic lymphocytic leukemia. This sample comprised PBMCs, obtained after 24 months of ibrutinib treatment.

CDR3 DNA: TGCGCCAGCAGCTTGGGAGGGCAGGGGAGGGGCGAGCAGTACTTC. Its protein product is CASSLGGQGRGEQYF. This rearrangement joins TRBV5-1 to TRBJ2-7; D might be TRBD2 (7 bases). The CDR3 has 15 amino acids. The V and J ends lost 0 bases and 6 bases respectively, with 16 bases between them. Germline V lookup: CDR1 SGHRS, CDR2 YFSETQ.